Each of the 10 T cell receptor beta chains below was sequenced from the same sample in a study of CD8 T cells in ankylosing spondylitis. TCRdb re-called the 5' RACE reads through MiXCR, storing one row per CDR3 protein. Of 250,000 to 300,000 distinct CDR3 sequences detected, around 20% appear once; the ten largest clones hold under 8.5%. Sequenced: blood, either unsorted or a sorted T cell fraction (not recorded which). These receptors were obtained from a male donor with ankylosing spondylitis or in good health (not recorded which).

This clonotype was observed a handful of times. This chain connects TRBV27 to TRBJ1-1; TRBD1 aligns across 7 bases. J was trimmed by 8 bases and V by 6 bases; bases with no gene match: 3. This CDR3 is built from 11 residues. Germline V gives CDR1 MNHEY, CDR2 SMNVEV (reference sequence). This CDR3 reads CASRKGGEAFF. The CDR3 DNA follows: TGTGCCAGCAGAAAAGGGGGCGAAGCTTTCTTT.

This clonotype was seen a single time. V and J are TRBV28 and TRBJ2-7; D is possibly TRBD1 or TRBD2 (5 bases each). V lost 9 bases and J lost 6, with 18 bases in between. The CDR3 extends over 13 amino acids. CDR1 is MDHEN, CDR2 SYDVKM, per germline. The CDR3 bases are TGTGCCAGTTCGGGGCTCAGGACCAGCGAGCAGTACGTC. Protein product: CASSGLRTSEQYV.

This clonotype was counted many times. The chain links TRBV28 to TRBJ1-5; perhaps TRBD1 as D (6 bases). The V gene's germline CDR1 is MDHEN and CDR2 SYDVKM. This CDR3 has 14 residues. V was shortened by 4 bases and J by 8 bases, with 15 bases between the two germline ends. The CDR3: CASSSGQRIKPQHF. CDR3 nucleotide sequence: TGTGCCAGCAGTTCCGGACAGAGAATCAAGCCCCAGCATTTT.

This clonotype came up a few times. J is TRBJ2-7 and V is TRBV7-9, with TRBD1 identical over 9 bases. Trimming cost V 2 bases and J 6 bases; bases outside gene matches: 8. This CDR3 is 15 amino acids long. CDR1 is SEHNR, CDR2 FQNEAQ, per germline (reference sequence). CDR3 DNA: TGTGCCAGCAGCTTATTAGGGACAGGGTCTTTCGAGCAGTACGTC. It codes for CASSLLGTGSFEQYV.

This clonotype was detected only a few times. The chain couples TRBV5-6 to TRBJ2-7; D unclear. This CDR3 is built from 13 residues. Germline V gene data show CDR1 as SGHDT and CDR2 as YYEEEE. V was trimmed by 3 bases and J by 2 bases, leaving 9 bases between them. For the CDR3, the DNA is TGTGCCAGCAGCTCTTGGGAAACCTACGAGCAGTACGTC. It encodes CASSSWETYEQYV.

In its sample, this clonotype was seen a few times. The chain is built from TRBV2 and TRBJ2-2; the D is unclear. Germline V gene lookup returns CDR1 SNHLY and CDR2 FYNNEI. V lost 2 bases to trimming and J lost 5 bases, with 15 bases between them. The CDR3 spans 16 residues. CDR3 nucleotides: TGTGCCAGCAGTGAACCCTCAAGGGTGAGGACCGGGGAGCTGTTTTTT. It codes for CASSEPSRVRTGELFF.

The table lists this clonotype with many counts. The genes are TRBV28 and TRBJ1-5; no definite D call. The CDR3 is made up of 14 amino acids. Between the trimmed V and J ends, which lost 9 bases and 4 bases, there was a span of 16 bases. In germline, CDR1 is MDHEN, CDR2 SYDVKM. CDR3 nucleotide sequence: TGTGCCAGTTTGGCTGGAGGACGAAATCAGCCCCAGCATTTT. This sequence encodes CASLAGGRNQPQHF.

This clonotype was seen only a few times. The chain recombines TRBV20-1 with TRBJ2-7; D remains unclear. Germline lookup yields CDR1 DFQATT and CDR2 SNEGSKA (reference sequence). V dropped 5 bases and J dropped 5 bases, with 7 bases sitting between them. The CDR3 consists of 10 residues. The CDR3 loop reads CSAAQDEQYV. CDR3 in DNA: TGCAGTGCTGCCCAGGACGAGCAGTACGTC.

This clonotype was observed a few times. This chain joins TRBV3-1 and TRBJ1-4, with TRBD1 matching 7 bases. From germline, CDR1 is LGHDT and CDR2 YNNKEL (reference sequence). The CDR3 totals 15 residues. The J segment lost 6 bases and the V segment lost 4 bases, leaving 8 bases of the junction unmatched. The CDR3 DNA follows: TGTGCCAGCAGCCCTCCGGACAGGAGGTATGAAAAACTGTTTTTT. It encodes CASSPPDRRYEKLFF. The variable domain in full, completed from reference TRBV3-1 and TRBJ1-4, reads DTAVSQTPKYLVTQMGNDKSIKCEQNLGHDTMYWYKQDSKKFLKIMFSYNNKELIINETVPNRFSPKSPDKAHLNLHINSLELGDSAVYFCASSPPDRRYEKLFFGSGTQLSVL.

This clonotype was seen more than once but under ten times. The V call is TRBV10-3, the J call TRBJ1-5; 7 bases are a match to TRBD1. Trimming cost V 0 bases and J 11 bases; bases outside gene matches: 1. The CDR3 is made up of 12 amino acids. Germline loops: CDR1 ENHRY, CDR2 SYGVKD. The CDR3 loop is CAISESGTAQHF. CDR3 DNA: TGTGCCATCAGTGAGTCGGGGACAGCCCAGCATTTT.